The T cell receptor (beta chain) described here comes from a study of post-analysis software for immune sequencing data. The overall study: The courses of disease that were included comprised relapsing-remitting, secondary progressive and progressive-relapsing multiple sclerosis.

The TCR beta cDNA libraries contained unique molecular identifiers. MiXCR, run by TCRdb on the PCR reads, gives a single entry per CDR3 protein. In the table there are about 200,000 distinct CDR3 sequences, over 25% of which are singletons. There are many counts of this clonotype. The clonotype was recovered from a girl younger than 18 with multiple sclerosis. Source material: blood.

The CDR3 DNA is TGCAGTGCGGGCCCTAGCGAGTTTCCCTCCTACGAGCAGTACTTC. Amino acid sequence: CSAGPSEFPSYEQYF. This sequence joins TRBV20-1 and TRBJ2-7; D might be TRBD2 (6 bases). The ends were cut back, 6 bases at V and 0 bases at J, with 18 bases in the middle. Germline CDR1 DFQATT, CDR2 SNEGSKA (reference sequence). This CDR3 contains 15 residues.